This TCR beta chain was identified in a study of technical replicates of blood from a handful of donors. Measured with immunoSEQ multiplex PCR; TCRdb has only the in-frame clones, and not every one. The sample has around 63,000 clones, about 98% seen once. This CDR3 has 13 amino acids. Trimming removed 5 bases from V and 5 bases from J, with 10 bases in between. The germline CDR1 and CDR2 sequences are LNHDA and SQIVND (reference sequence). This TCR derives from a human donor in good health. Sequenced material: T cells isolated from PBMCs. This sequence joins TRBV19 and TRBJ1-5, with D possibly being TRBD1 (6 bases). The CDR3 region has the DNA TGTGCCAGTAGTCAGACAGGTTATCAGCCCCAGCATTTT. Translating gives CASSQTGYQPQHF.